The rows below give T cell receptor beta chains drawn from one sample of a study of blood T cells in healthy people across ages. MiXCR, applied by TCRdb to the 5' RACE reads, yields one record per CDR3 protein. Among roughly 680,000 distinct CDR3 sequences listed, approximately 50% were seen once. The sample consisted of blood. The receptors shown here come from a woman aged 55 to 70 in good health. Each CDR3 is given with its conserved first and last residue. The order of the fields is clone size, J gene, D gene, V gene, CDR3 DNA, CDR3 protein. The D gene is left open where the match is weak. A row's size may be missing; if present it is once, few, many or a size class.

few,TRBJ2-1,-,TRBV12-3/TRBV12-4,TGTGCCAGCAGCAAAAACGCTCAAGGAGACGAGCAGTTCTTC,CASSKNAQGDEQFF
-,TRBJ2-5,-,TRBV20-1,TGCAGTGCTAGAGACGACATCCAAGAGACCCAGTACTTC,CSARDDIQETQYF
-,TRBJ2-7,-,TRBV7-2,TGTGCCAGCAGCCCCCAGGGACGGTCCTACGAGCAGTACTTC,CASSPQGRSYEQYF
few,TRBJ2-4,TRBD1,TRBV6-6,TGTGCCAGCATCCAGGACAGGGTTTCCAAAAACATTCAGTACTTC,CASIQDRVSKNIQYF
once,TRBJ1-1,-,TRBV7-9,TGTGCCAGCAGCCGCCTCCTCAGGGATAAGGGCACTGAAGCTTTCTTT,CASSRLLRDKGTEAFF
-,TRBJ1-2,-,TRBV24-1,TGTGCCACCAGTGACCAGAACACCGACCCGTATGGCTACACCTTC,CATSDQNTDPYGYTF
once,TRBJ2-7,TRBD2,TRBV7-2,TGTGCCAGCAGCTTAGTTACTAGCGGGATTGGCGAGCAGTACTTC,CASSLVTSGIGEQYF
-,TRBJ2-3,-,TRBV30,TGTGCCTGGGAGGTGGGGCGGTCCCGGGGAGATACGCAGTATTTT,CAWEVGRSRGDTQYF
once,TRBJ2-7,-,TRBV6-2/TRBV6-3,TGTGCCAACAGCCGCTCCTCTTACGAGCAGTACTTC,CANSRSSYEQYF
few,TRBJ2-5,TRBD2,TRBV20-1,TGCAGTGCCGTGGGACTAGGCCAAGAGACCCAGTACTTC,CSAVGLGQETQYF
-,TRBJ2-7,-,TRBV7-2,TGTGCCAGCAGCCCCCTGGGGTTATTTTGGGAGCAGTACTTC,CASSPLGLFWEQYF
few,TRBJ2-7,TRBD2,TRBV5-1,TGCGCCAGCAGCTTGGAACTAGTAGCGGGAGGCGAGCAGTACTTC,CASSLELVAGGEQYF
-,TRBJ1-1,TRBD1,TRBV7-9,TGTGCCAGCAGCCAACAGGGGCGATGGACTGAAGCTTTCTTT,CASSQQGRWTEAFF
-,TRBJ2-7,TRBD2,TRBV20-1,TGCAGTGCGCTGGGGCTAGCGGGATGCGAGCAGTACTTC,CSALGLAGCEQYF
-,TRBJ2-7,-,TRBV10-3,TGTGCCATCAGAAGCCAGGACCTCTACGAGCAGTACTTC,CAIRSQDLYEQYF
-,TRBJ1-2,-,TRBV9,TGTGCCAGCAGCGTAGGGTCATCCGGGGCCTATGGCTACACCTTC,CASSVGSSGAYGYTF
-,TRBJ2-3,-,TRBV11-2,TGTGCCAGCAGCTTAGTAACTCCTGCTAGCACAGATACGCAGTATTTT,CASSLVTPASTDTQYF
few,TRBJ2-1,-,TRBV15,TGTGCCACCAGCAGAGATCGGACCTTCTCCAATGAGCAGTTCTTC,CATSRDRTFSNEQFF
-,TRBJ2-1,-,TRBV29-1,TGCAGCGCCCCCGGGATTAATGAGCAGTTCTTC,CSAPGINEQFF